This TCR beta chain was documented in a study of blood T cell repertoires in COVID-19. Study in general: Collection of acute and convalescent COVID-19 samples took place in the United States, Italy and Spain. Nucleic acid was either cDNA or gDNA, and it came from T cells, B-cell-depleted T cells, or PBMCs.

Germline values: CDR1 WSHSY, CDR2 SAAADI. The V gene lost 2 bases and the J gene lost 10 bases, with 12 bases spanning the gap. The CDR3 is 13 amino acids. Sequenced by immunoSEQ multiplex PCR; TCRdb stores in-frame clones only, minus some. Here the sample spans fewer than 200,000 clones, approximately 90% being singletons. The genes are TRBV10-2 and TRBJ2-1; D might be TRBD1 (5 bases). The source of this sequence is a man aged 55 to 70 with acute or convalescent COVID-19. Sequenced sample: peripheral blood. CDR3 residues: CASSETGSGEQFF. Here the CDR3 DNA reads TGCGCCAGCAGTGAGACAGGATCCGGAGAGCAGTTCTTC.